These T cell receptor beta chains were read from a single sample in a study of cytomegalovirus exposure and HLA in healthy donors. Assay: immunoSEQ multiplex PCR; the TCRdb copy retains only in-frame clones and omits some. The table has about 130,000 clones, about 85% seen once. The sample was PBMCs. Receptors were obtained from a man in his late teens or twenties in good health and CMV-seropositive. CDR3s include the opening cysteine and the closing phenylalanine or tryptophan. D genes are given only for firm matches. The size entry is marked missing in some rows and otherwise reads once, few, many or a size class.

d_call: NA
clone_size: NA
j_call: TRBJ1-1
v_call: TRBV19
cdr3_aa: CASSIRGRDTEAFF
cdr3_nt: TGTGCCAGTAGTATTAGGGGCAGGGACACTGAAGCTTTCTTT

d_call: TRBD2
clone_size: NA
j_call: TRBJ2-2
v_call: TRBV4-3
cdr3_aa: CASSQRWRLAGGLTGELFF
cdr3_nt: TGCGCCAGCAGCCAACGATGGCGACTAGCGGGAGGGCTGACCGGGGAGCTGTTTTTT

d_call: TRBD2
clone_size: few
j_call: TRBJ2-7
v_call: TRBV13
cdr3_aa: CASSSLGLAGVSYEQYF
cdr3_nt: TGTGCCAGCAGCTCCCTAGGACTAGCGGGAGTCTCCTACGAGCAGTACTTC

d_call: NA
clone_size: few
j_call: TRBJ2-1
v_call: TRBV10-3
cdr3_aa: CAISEASSYNEQFF
cdr3_nt: TGTGCCATCAGTGAAGCGAGCTCCTACAATGAGCAGTTCTTC

d_call: TRBD1
clone_size: NA
j_call: TRBJ1-2
v_call: TRBV10-3
cdr3_aa: CAISESGQRYGYTF
cdr3_nt: TGTGCCATCAGTGAGTCGGGACAGCGGTATGGCTACACCTTC

d_call: NA
clone_size: NA
j_call: TRBJ1-5
v_call: TRBV28
cdr3_aa: CASSLARQALSNQPQHF
cdr3_nt: TGTGCCAGCAGTTTAGCGCGACAGGCTCTTAGCAATCAGCCCCAGCATTTT

d_call: NA
clone_size: few
j_call: TRBJ2-2
v_call: TRBV6-5
cdr3_aa: CASSPGPANTGELFF
cdr3_nt: TGTGCCAGCAGCCCTGGGCCAGCGAACACCGGGGAGCTGTTTTTT

d_call: NA
clone_size: NA
j_call: TRBJ1-1
v_call: TRBV9
cdr3_aa: CASTLNTEAFF
cdr3_nt: TGTGCCAGCACGTTGAACACTGAAGCTTTCTTT

d_call: NA
clone_size: NA
j_call: TRBJ2-3
v_call: TRBV9
cdr3_aa: CASSPTNPGLTTDTQYF
cdr3_nt: TGTGCCAGCAGCCCTACTAATCCGGGACTGACCACAGATACGCAGTATTTT

d_call: NA
clone_size: few
j_call: TRBJ2-5
v_call: TRBV5-3
cdr3_aa: CARSLCGRAAQVEYF
cdr3_nt: TGTGCCAGAAGCTTGTGTGGCAGGGCCGCCCAGGTGGAGTACTTC

d_call: NA
clone_size: few
j_call: TRBJ2-2
v_call: TRBV4-3
cdr3_aa: CASSQELSGDAPGELFF
cdr3_nt: TGCGCCAGCAGCCAAGAATTATCGGGGGATGCCCCCGGGGAGCTGTTTTTT

d_call: NA
clone_size: NA
j_call: TRBJ2-3
v_call: TRBV19
cdr3_aa: CASSPVRALADTQYF
cdr3_nt: TGTGCCAGTAGCCCGGTCCGCGCTTTGGCAGATACGCAGTATTTT

d_call: TRBD2
clone_size: NA
j_call: TRBJ2-3
v_call: TRBV13
cdr3_aa: CASSPRGTSGTDTQYF
cdr3_nt: TGCGCCAGCAGCCCGAGGGGGACTAGCGGCACAGATACGCAGTATTTT

d_call: TRBD1
clone_size: few
j_call: TRBJ2-2
v_call: TRBV7-7
cdr3_aa: CASSPSRDRITGELFF
cdr3_nt: TGTGCTAGCAGCCCCTCTAGGGACAGGATAACCGGGGAGCTGTTTTTT

d_call: NA
clone_size: NA
j_call: TRBJ1-2
v_call: TRBV7-8
cdr3_aa: CASSLVSRDYGYTF
cdr3_nt: TGTGCCAGCAGCTTAGTTTCGAGGGACTATGGCTACACCTTC

d_call: TRBD2
clone_size: NA
j_call: TRBJ2-1
v_call: TRBV10-2
cdr3_aa: CASTLAGSNEQFF
cdr3_nt: TGCGCCAGCACCCTAGCGGGGTCCAATGAGCAGTTCTTC

d_call: TRBD2
clone_size: NA
j_call: TRBJ2-1
v_call: TRBV9
cdr3_aa: CASSVGPRGDEQFF
cdr3_nt: TGTGCCAGCAGCGTAGGACCTCGGGGGGATGAGCAGTTCTTC

d_call: TRBD1
clone_size: NA
j_call: TRBJ2-3
v_call: TRBV5-1
cdr3_aa: CASSLAGGADTQYF
cdr3_nt: TGCGCCAGCAGCTTGGCAGGGGGCGCAGATACGCAGTATTTT

d_call: TRBD1
clone_size: NA
j_call: TRBJ1-1
v_call: TRBV6-5
cdr3_aa: CASRLDRENTEAFF
cdr3_nt: TGTGCCAGCAGACTCGACAGGGAGAACACTGAAGCTTTCTTT

d_call: NA
clone_size: NA
j_call: TRBJ2-6
v_call: TRBV6-5
cdr3_aa: CASSQTSSGANVLTF
cdr3_nt: TGTGCCAGCAGCCAAACCAGCTCTGGGGCCAACGTCCTGACTTTC

d_call: TRBD2
clone_size: NA
j_call: TRBJ2-3
v_call: TRBV30
cdr3_aa: CARRTSGGAKDTQYF
cdr3_nt: TGTGCCCGCCGGACTAGCGGGGGGGCCAAAGATACGCAGTATTTT

d_call: NA
clone_size: NA
j_call: TRBJ2-7
v_call: TRBV5-6
cdr3_aa: CASSLGVLNYEQYF
cdr3_nt: TGTGCCAGCAGCCTCGGGGTCCTCAACTACGAGCAGTACTTC

d_call: NA
clone_size: once
j_call: TRBJ2-7
v_call: TRBV7-9
cdr3_aa: CASIGQESYEQYF
cdr3_nt: TGTGCCAGCATTGGTCAAGAGTCCTACGAGCAGTACTTC

d_call: TRBD2
clone_size: NA
j_call: TRBJ2-1
v_call: TRBV4-2
cdr3_aa: CASSQEVGGINNEQFF
cdr3_nt: TGTGCCAGCAGCCAAGAGGTGGGGGGGATAAACAATGAGCAGTTCTTC

d_call: TRBD1
clone_size: NA
j_call: TRBJ2-7
v_call: TRBV5-1
cdr3_aa: CASRSTGGYEQYF
cdr3_nt: TGCGCCAGCAGAAGCACAGGGGGCTACGAGCAGTACTTC

d_call: TRBD1
clone_size: NA
j_call: TRBJ2-6
v_call: TRBV15
cdr3_aa: CATSRDRGRSGANVLTF
cdr3_nt: TGTGCCACCAGCAGGGACAGGGGGCGATCTGGGGCCAACGTCCTGACTTTC

d_call: NA
clone_size: NA
j_call: TRBJ1-5
v_call: TRBV19
cdr3_aa: CASSKHVQGSGIYSNQPQHF
cdr3_nt: TGTGCCAGTAGCAAACACGTACAGGGAAGCGGTATATATAGCAATCAGCCCCAGCATTTT

d_call: NA
clone_size: NA
j_call: TRBJ2-5
v_call: TRBV30
cdr3_aa: CAWSQDSFGLPQYF
cdr3_nt: TGTGCCTGGAGTCAAGACTCATTCGGACTCCCGCAGTACTTC

d_call: TRBD1
clone_size: NA
j_call: TRBJ2-7
v_call: TRBV6-6
cdr3_aa: CATRQGHEQYF
cdr3_nt: TGTGCCACCCGACAGGGTCACGAGCAGTACTTC

d_call: TRBD1
clone_size: NA
j_call: TRBJ1-1
v_call: TRBV27
cdr3_aa: CASSFRQGYTEAFF
cdr3_nt: TGTGCCAGCAGTTTCCGACAGGGGTACACTGAAGCTTTCTTT

d_call: NA
clone_size: NA
j_call: TRBJ1-1
v_call: TRBV7-2
cdr3_aa: CASSPLGLGGGTEAFF
cdr3_nt: TGTGCCAGCAGCCCCCTGGGACTGGGAGGAGGCACTGAAGCTTTCTTT

d_call: NA
clone_size: once
j_call: TRBJ2-2
v_call: TRBV6-4
cdr3_aa: CASSDQAGANTGELFF
cdr3_nt: TGTGCCAGCAGTGACCAGGCAGGGGCGAACACCGGGGAGCTGTTTTTT

d_call: TRBD1
clone_size: NA
j_call: TRBJ2-7
v_call: TRBV7-9
cdr3_aa: CASSPVLQGASHEQYF
cdr3_nt: TGTGCCAGCAGCCCTGTTTTACAGGGGGCTTCCCACGAGCAGTACTTC

d_call: TRBD1
clone_size: few
j_call: TRBJ1-2
v_call: TRBV6-6
cdr3_aa: CASRTGGMSNYGYTF
cdr3_nt: TGTGCCAGCCGGACAGGGGGCATGTCGAACTATGGCTACACCTTC

d_call: NA
clone_size: few
j_call: TRBJ1-3
v_call: TRBV7-8
cdr3_aa: CASSLSGNSISGNTIYF
cdr3_nt: TGTGCCAGCAGCTTATCAGGGAATAGTATCTCTGGAAACACCATATATTTT

d_call: TRBD2
clone_size: few
j_call: TRBJ2-3
v_call: TRBV27
cdr3_aa: CASSSTSGTDTQYF
cdr3_nt: TGTGCCAGCAGTTCGACTAGCGGCACAGATACGCAGTATTTT

d_call: NA
clone_size: NA
j_call: TRBJ2-3
v_call: TRBV18
cdr3_aa: CASSPRRAPDTQYF
cdr3_nt: TGTGCCAGCTCACCCCGCAGGGCACCAGATACGCAGTATTTT